These 18 T cell receptor beta chains originate from one sample sequenced in a study of blood T cell repertoires in COVID-19. Sequencing was performed with immunoSEQ multiplex PCR; in TCRdb, only in-frame clones are kept and a portion is missing. The data contain roughly 220,000 clones, around 88% of them singletons. Sequences were obtained from PBMCs or T cells enriched from blood (not recorded which). The source is a woman between 45 and 65 years old with acute COVID-19.

V is TRBV19 and J is TRBJ1-2, with 7 bases lining up with TRBD1. Germline lookup yields CDR1 LNHDA and CDR2 SQIVND (reference sequence). The CDR3 loop spans 14 amino acids. J lost 8 bases, V lost 2 bases, and 8 bases had no gene match. The CDR3 here is CASSIPQTGNGYTF. CDR3 DNA sequence: TGTGCCAGTAGTATACCCCAGACAGGGAACGGCTACACCTTC.

The genes are TRBV28 and TRBJ2-7; 7 bases line up with TRBD1. The CDR3 covers 13 residues. Germline CDR1 reads MDHEN; CDR2 reads SYDVKM. V lost 7 bases to trimming and J lost 2 bases; unmatched junction nucleotides: 5. CDR3 loop: CASKPGQTYEQYF. The CDR3 bases are TGTGCCAGCAAACCGGGACAGACCTACGAGCAGTACTTC. The entire variable domain, with the rest obtained from reference TRBV28 and TRBJ2-7, is as follows: DVKVTQSSRYLVKRTGEKVFLECVQDMDHENMFWYRQDPGLGLRLIYFSYDVKMKEKGDIPEGYSVSREKKERFSLILESASTNQTSMYLCASKPGQTYEQYFGPGTRLTVT.

The chain uses TRBV5-1 and TRBJ2-3; TRBD1 matches 11 bases. CDR3 size: 18 residues. The germline V gene encodes CDR1 SGHRS and CDR2 YFSETQ. Germline trimming cut 3 bases from V and 3 bases from J; bases unmatched to any gene: 12. The CDR3 region is CASSSRTGGILGTDTQYF. CDR3 in DNA: TGCGCCAGCAGCTCAAGGACAGGGGGCATATTAGGTACAGATACGCAGTATTTT. The entire variable domain, with the rest obtained from reference TRBV5-1 and TRBJ2-3, is as follows: KAGVTQTPRYLIKTRGQQVTLSCSPISGHRSVSWYQQTPGQGLQFLFEYFSETQRNKGNFPGRFSGRQFSNSRSEMNVSTLELGDSALYLCASSSRTGGILGTDTQYFGPGTRLTVL.

The rearrangement uses TRBV6-6 and TRBJ2-7; 9 bases match TRBD2. The V gene's germline CDR1 is MNHNY and CDR2 SVGAGI (reference sequence). Trimming took 4 bases from V and 5 from J; bases not matched to a gene: 6. The CDR3 spans 14 residues. This CDR3 is CASSSSGKVDEQYF. The CDR3, as DNA: TGTGCCAGCAGTTCTAGCGGGAAAGTGGACGAGCAGTACTTC.

This sequence joins TRBV19 and TRBJ2-2; 8 bases are shared with TRBD1. The CDR3 totals 13 residues. J gave up 7 bases and V 2 bases, and 0 bases lay outside the gene matches. Germline V gives CDR1 LNHDA, CDR2 SQIVND (reference sequence). The CDR3 sequence is CASSITGGGELFF. CDR3 sequence (DNA): TGTGCCAGTAGTATAACAGGGGGCGGGGAGCTGTTTTTT.

This clone was observed a handful of times. The J gene is TRBJ1-5, the V gene TRBV6-4; the match to TRBD1 covers 9 bases. Looked up from germline, CDR1 is MRHNA and CDR2 is SNTAGT. V shed 7 bases and J 7 bases; nucleotides not matched to a gene: 5. The CDR3 consists of 13 residues. CDR3 loop: CASTGQGKQPQHF. CDR3 DNA sequence: TGTGCCAGCACTGGACAGGGGAAGCAGCCCCAGCATTTT.

A few counts support this clone. The V and J genes are TRBV4-2 and TRBJ2-7; the D gene is possibly TRBD2 (6 bases). Germline CDR1 LGHNA, CDR2 YNFKEQ. Trimming removed 1 base from V and 5 bases from J, with 18 bases in between. This CDR3 is 16 amino acids long. The CDR3 region is CASSQGDFGSVNEQYF. The CDR3 DNA is TGTGCCAGCAGCCAAGGGGACTTCGGAAGTGTCAACGAGCAGTACTTC.

The chain couples TRBV7-3 to TRBJ2-1; TRBD2 is a possible D gene (6 bases). The germline V and J ends were trimmed by 5 bases and 6 bases, with 17 bases remaining between them. This CDR3 contains 15 residues. Germline CDR1 and CDR2: SGHTA and FQGTGA. CDR3 DNA sequence: TGTGCCAGCAGCCGCCCTACGGGAGAGAGCAATGAGCAGTTCTTC. This encodes CASSRPTGESNEQFF.

V gene TRBV27 combines with J gene TRBJ1-5, with D unresolved. CDR1 and CDR2 from the germline V gene are MNHEY and SMNVEV (reference sequence). Trimming pared 2 bases from V and 4 bases from J, leaving 15 bases between. CDR3 size: 16 residues. The CDR3: CASSLAGSARNQPQHF. In DNA, the CDR3 is TGTGCCAGCAGTTTAGCCGGGTCTGCAAGGAATCAGCCCCAGCATTTT.

The chain carries TRBV3-1 (or the pseudogene TRBV3-2) and TRBJ2-5; 9 nucleotides line up with TRBD2. Germline CDR1 and CDR2: LGHDT and YNNKEL (reference sequence). The J segment lost 1 base and the V segment lost 0 bases, leaving 6 bases of the junction unmatched. The CDR3 consists of 17 residues. The DNA for the CDR3 is TGTGCCAGCAGCCAAGATCGGCTAGCGGGACTCCAAGAGACCCAGTACTTC. Encoded protein: CASSQDRLAGLQETQYF.

The rearrangement uses TRBV29-1 and TRBJ2-7, with TRBD2 identical over 11 bases. Germline lookup yields CDR1 SQVTM and CDR2 ANQGSEA. Losses at the gene ends were 4 bases for V and 5 bases for J; bases not matched to a gene: 10. CDR3 length equals 15 residues. CDR3 nucleotides: TGCAGCGTTGTGGTGGCTAGCGGGAGGTTAAACGAGCAGTACTTC. As protein: CSVVVASGRLNEQYF.

This chain joins TRBV5-1 and TRBJ2-5, with D unresolved. Germline V gene data show CDR1 as SGHRS and CDR2 as YFSETQ. Trimming pared 0 bases from V and 2 bases from J, leaving 8 bases between. CDR3 size: 14 residues. The CDR3 protein is CASSLAVLQETQYF. CDR3 DNA: TGCGCCAGCAGCTTGGCTGTACTACAAGAGACCCAGTACTTC.

This chain links TRBV7-9 with TRBJ2-3, with D possibly TRBD2 on 5 matching bases. This CDR3 comprises 14 residues. CDR1 and CDR2 from the germline V gene are SEHNR and FQNEAQ (reference sequence). Between the trimmed V and J ends, which lost 0 bases and 2 bases, there was a span of 6 bases. CDR3 coding DNA: TGTGCCAGCAGCTTAGCGGGAGCCACAGATACGCAGTATTTT. This translates into CASSLAGATDTQYF.

The chain combines TRBV30 with TRBJ2-1, with D hard to call. V lost 5 bases and J lost 5, with 16 bases in between. The CDR3 covers 14 residues. Germline-derived CDR1 and CDR2 are GTSNPN and SVGIG (reference sequence). The CDR3 bases are TGTGCCTGGGGGAAAACTTACCCGGACAATGAGCAGTTCTTC. Translated, it gives CAWGKTYPDNEQFF.

Here the CDR3 DNA reads TGCAGCGCTGCCCACGGGGGCACAGATACGCAGTATTTT. Amino acid sequence: CSAAHGGTDTQYF. This chain joins TRBV29-1 and TRBJ2-3; D possibly corresponds to TRBD2 (5 bases). Germline V gene lookup returns CDR1 SQVTM and CDR2 ANQGSEA. The length of the CDR3 is 13 residues. Trimming cost V 7 bases and J 1 base, with 12 bases left between them.

Turning to this clone: Other DNA sequences in this specimen translate into the identical CDR3. V is TRBV5-1 and J is TRBJ2-1; D not resolved. Per the germline V gene, CDR1 is SGHRS and CDR2 is YFSETQ. This CDR3 is built from 11 residues. V was trimmed by 0 bases and J by 10 bases, leaving 5 bases between them. The CDR3 region is CASSLAREQFF. In DNA, the CDR3 is TGCGCCAGCAGCTTGGCTCGGGAGCAGTTCTTC.

The chain is built from TRBV6-4 and TRBJ2-1, with TRBD2 as a possible D gene (6 bases). Trimming removed 7 bases from V and 0 bases from J, with 16 bases in between. Germline CDR1 is MRHNA and CDR2 is SNTAGT. The CDR3 runs 16 residues. The DNA for the CDR3 is TGTGCCAGCAATCCTACTAGCTTCAGCTCCTACAATGAGCAGTTCTTC. It is translated as CASNPTSFSSYNEQFF.

This clone was seen just once. This chain joins TRBV3-1 (or the pseudogene TRBV3-2) and TRBJ1-1; D is ambiguous. Germline V gene sequence: CDR1 LGHDT, CDR2 YNNKEL (reference sequence). The germline V and J ends were trimmed by 3 bases and 4 bases, with 9 bases remaining between them. The CDR3 is made up of 13 amino acids. The CDR3 DNA follows: TGTGCCAGCAGCCAGATAGAGGGCACTGAAGCTTTCTTT. It encodes CASSQIEGTEAFF.